This T cell receptor beta chain is drawn from a study of cytomegalovirus exposure and HLA in healthy donors (dated by TCRdb to 2016 to 2017). Regarding the research as a whole: In an earlier analysis of roughly 500 of the donors, roughly 300 Gb of sequence data and just under 120 million unique TCR beta sequences from 180 million or so T cells were reported. A later analysis re-analyzed previously published TCR beta repertoires from 666 donors and added high-resolution HLA genotyping to study TCR occurrence patterns. A separate validation cohort of approximately 130 different subjects was used in addition to the roughly 640-subject first cohort. The genetic ancestry cluster associated with self-reported Caucasian donors included about 81% of the approximately 400 genotyped donors. The study was designed to test whether signatures of past pathogen exposure could be identified by cataloging public T cell receptors. Alongside the repertoire data, information on donor age, sex, ethnicity and CMV serostatus was compiled. The later analysis used no new phenotypic data to find candidate immune exposures, relying instead on TCR beta sequences and their occurrence across donors. Every repertoire in the discovery cohort had been generated on one and the same sequencing platform. Approximately 310 gigabases of sequencing data and 70 million to 100 million unique TCR sequences were included in an early release covering roughly 700 HLA-typed donors. Roughly 5 DR-DQ haplotypes were handled as single units for association and clustering because linkage in the cohort was strong. In a later genetic analysis, genome-wide SNP genotypes for about three fifths of the roughly 670 donors were used, and that subset was treated as a discovery cohort. The number of donors typed differed by locus, with about 629-630 for A, B, C, DRB1 and DQB1, about 500 for DQA1, 600 to 610 for DPA1, and roughly 450 for DPB1. To decide whether each TCR beta V gene segment behaved as functional or pseudogenic, an earlier analysis of over 500 of the donors relied on high-throughput TCR beta sequencing. High-throughput TCR immunosequencing, statistical association of individual TCRs with disease status, and machine learning were combined to predict cytomegalovirus infection status. HLA typing covered class I and class II loci at four-digit resolution. The study used immunosequencing to profile the T cell repertoires of hundreds of subjects and linked those repertoires to cytomegalovirus serostatus. Among about 400 genotyped donors of the cohort, an average of around 250,000 unique TCR beta nucleotide sequences was sequenced per donor, of which about 20% were non-productive.

The cohort was made up of approximately 670 healthy bone marrow donors. All cohort members were sampled while nominally healthy, although unrecorded immune exposures were likely present. The donor was CMV seronegative and was included in the group of several hundred seronegative cohort members. A peripheral blood sample was collected from each donor, and TCR beta sequencing was performed on peripheral blood mononuclear cells. Genomic DNA extraction from the blood cell samples was performed with the Qiagen DNeasy Blood Extraction Kit. Of note for this clone: The target of this receptor is not known. Per-nucleotide qualities are absent, and no much larger clonotype sits a single base away.

The CDR3 numbers 14 residues from cysteine through phenylalanine. Only CDR3 DNA is held: 42 bases, read in frame from base 1. CDR1 and CDR2, per the germline V gene (reference sequence), are LNHDA and SQIVND. From V the trimming removes 2 bases and from J it removes 7 bases, while the gene matches leave 5 bases of the junction unaccounted for. Study-wide findings and limitations: A cluster of highly shared sequence variants was judged likely to represent a technical artifact of the sequencing pipeline. When HLA alleles, especially DR and DQ, strongly co-occurred, attributing TCR associations to individual alleles was difficult. A later analysis found that TCR association rates varied across HLA loci, with DRB1 alleles showing the most associated TCRs and HLA-C alleles the fewest. A later analysis associated approximately 17,000 TCR beta sequences with specific HLA alleles at a false discovery rate of 0.05. Compared with equally common non-associated chains, HLA-associated TCR beta chains in a later analysis were more clonally expanded and had lower generation probabilities. Several of the top co-occurrence clusters appeared to be linked to parvovirus B19, influenza, CMV and Epstein-Barr virus, according to a later analysis. Some IMGT-functional V segments, including TRBV6-2 and TRBV6-3, could not be distinguished by the 87-base-pair reads and were therefore excluded. In this cohort, only TCR beta chains were sequenced, and detectable features were limited by the absence of alpha or paired-chain data. A later genetic analysis reported fewer N-insertions in productive TCRs among donors in an Asian-associated ancestry cluster than the roughly 700-donor mean. The only immune exposure information available for the cohort was CMV serostatus. Because HLA typing was missing for some donors at each locus, association tests included only the typed subset. In a later genetic analysis, a missense DCLRE1C variant was associated with V-gene and J-gene trimming of TCR beta chains, and the association was replicated in an independent cohort. Most CMV-associated TCR beta chains appeared to be HLA-restricted in a later analysis, and the HLA associations seemed to be driven largely by CMV exposure. A total of 150 to 200 TCR beta chains were listed by the study as associated with cytomegalovirus. An earlier analysis of approximately 570 of the donors showed that most TCR beta V segments appeared in productive rearrangements either about 90% or about 30% of the time, which broadly matched IMGT annotations. In vitro tests confirmed that three of the cytomegalovirus-associated TCR beta chains recognize cytomegalovirus antigens. Because counts were too low, about 18 rarely observed V segments, including chromosome 9 orphons, were excluded from the earlier analysis of 587 of the donors. A further reported finding was that TCR beta sequences accurately predicted the HLA-A and HLA-B alleles for most subjects in the first cohort. Linkage disequilibrium might explain the correlated functional status among segregating V segments, but an unknown experimental factor could not be ruled out. Most TCR sequences were observed very rarely across donors, whereas some public TCRs were present in many individuals. In both the original and validation cohorts, the classifier was reported to diagnose cytomegalovirus status with high specificity and sensitivity. The presence/absence analyses assumed that sequencing depth was roughly uniform across donors, and that assumption may not be true. According to the authors, the approach could potentially be generalized to other disease states and immunological phenotypes.

Preparation of the library involved the immunoSEQ multiplex PCR assay. For the multiplex PCR, a mixture combining 60 forward primers for TCR Vbeta segments and 13 reverse primers for TCR Jbeta segments was used. The CDR3 region of rearranged TCR beta genes was amplified from genomic DNA with a multiplex PCR assay. The amplified TCR beta libraries were sequenced on the Illumina HiSeq System as 87-base-pair reads. In the original analysis: Across the 500 to 700 repertoires, a later analysis counted 60 million to 90 million unique TCR beta chains, 8.5 million to 12 million of which were shared by at least two donors. Raw reads were error-corrected and collapsed into unique sequences with a nearest-neighbor algorithm that merged closely related sequences to remove PCR and sequencing errors. To assign V, D and J gene segments, CDR3 sequences were aligned to IMGT reference sequences. Each retained sequence needed at least a six-nucleotide match to both a V gene segment and a J gene segment. A rearrangement counted as productive if the CDR3 had no stop codons and remained in frame with V and J, and every other rearrangement counted as non-productive. CDR3 was defined by IMGT convention, running from the second conserved V-encoded cysteine to the conserved J-encoded phenylalanine. The earlier analysis of about 560 of the donors excluded any sequence lacking an unambiguous match to a single V gene segment. In an earlier analysis of approximately 590 of the donors, V segments were called functional above 56.7% productive rearrangements and were called segregating when the between-donor standard deviation exceeded 5%. To diagnose cytomegalovirus status from the catalog of TCR beta chain sequences, a statistical classification framework was built. In a later analysis, V and J genes were assigned by comparing TCR nucleotide sequences against IMGT/GENE-DB human TR gene sequences. In a later analysis, CDR3 sequences and most-parsimonious VDJ recombination scenarios were assigned using the TCRdist pipeline. In a later analysis, every TCR beta chain was defined by the combination of its CDR3 amino acid sequence and its V-gene family, and reads without a unique V-gene family were dropped. As a way to deal with suspected cross-contamination and a sequencing artifact, a later analysis dropped 450 to 700 nucleotide sequences that were highly shared and had low generation probability. In a later analysis, a clonal expansion index for each public chain was calculated from normalized within-repertoire ranks of inferred template counts. A later analysis computed generation probabilities with a VDJ recombination model fitted to out-of-frame rearrangements, and checked the results against IGoR. Hypergeometric tests were used in a later analysis to score TCR-TCR, TCR-HLA and TCR-CMV co-occurrence, with a repertoire-size bias correction applied to the TCR pairs. To estimate false discovery rates, a later analysis permuted the HLA or CMV assignments 20 times. In a later analysis, co-occurring TCRs were grouped using DBSCAN, and TCRdist sequence similarity was added for clustering within HLA-allele-positive subsets. Co-occurrence clustering excluded repertoires with fewer than 30,000 or more than 120,000 public chains, plus five with anomalous nucleotide sharing. Drawn from immuneACCESS, this table holds only the in-frame rearrangements with V and J called that TCRdb kept. Clones are partly lost; checked studies trace under half to an unresolved V gene and leave the rest unexplained. D and trimming were read from the DNA, whereas the V and J calls and clone size are those reported in that table. Within this sample are 40,000 to 60,000 clones, with over 60% of them counted one time only. The ten largest account for around 8.4% of the sample.

Recombination joined TRBV19 with TRBJ1-5, with 7 bases matching TRBD1. This sequence was found in a woman between 45 and 65 years old in good health and CMV-seronegative. Material for sequencing was PBMCs. CDR3 region: CASSISRGDQPQHF. Here is the DNA: TGTGCCAGTAGTATATCCAGGGGGGACCAGCCCCAGCATTTT.